This T cell receptor beta chain was identified in a study of blood T cells in healthy people across ages. It was with a sample-barcoded 5' primer and a J-beta primer mix that a second PCR of about 6 to 12 cycles was run. TCRdb re-analysed the 5' RACE reads in MiXCR, keeping a single row per CDR3 protein. The sample gives under 850,000 distinct CDR3 sequences, 30% to 45% of which show up once; over 10% is in the top ten. The receptor's source is a man between 18 and 35 years old in good health. The sequencing input was blood.

CDR3 sequence (DNA): TGTGCCAGCAGCCTTCCGACAGGGCTCAATGAGCAGTTCTTC. Translated: CASSLPTGLNEQFF. The chain couples TRBV14 to TRBJ2-1; 7 bases fit TRBD1. The J segment lost 6 bases and the V segment lost 4 bases, leaving 6 bases of the junction unmatched. Germline V gene sequence: CDR1 SGHDN, CDR2 FVKESK. The CDR3 is 14 amino acids.